The 17 T cell receptor beta chains below come from one sample, sequenced in a study of shared T cell receptors in the human thymus. The assay was immunoSEQ multiplex PCR, and TCRdb's table has in-frame clones only and misses some. Of hundreds of thousands of clones detected, roughly 90% appear once; the ten largest clones hold around 0.01%. These sequences were also reported in another study, on human thymus T cells.

Sequencing was carried out using thymocytes. These receptors all come from a boy younger than two with a congenital heart defect.

About this clone: At one boundary the junction diverges from the germline segment, which might be a read error. The chain joins TRBV27 to TRBJ2-1, with 9 bases identical to TRBD2. The CDR3 covers 21 residues. CDR1 is MNHEY, CDR2 SMNVEV, per germline (reference sequence). CDR3 DNA: TGTGCCAGCAGTTTATCTCCCGACAGGGTTAATCCTAGCGGGACCCGCTATGAGACGGTCTTC. Translated, it gives CASSLSPDRVNPSGTRYETVF.

The J gene is TRBJ2-1, the V gene TRBV9, with a possible D match to TRBD2 (5 bases). The CDR3 contains 17 residues. V dropped 3 bases and J dropped 2 bases, with 18 bases sitting between them. Germline CDR1 SGDLS, CDR2 YYNGEE. CDR3 protein: CASSANDTRSPYNEQFF. In nucleotides, the CDR3 is TGTGCCAGCAGCGCCAACGATACTAGGTCCCCCTACAATGAGCAGTTCTTC.

This clone came up a few times. The CDR3 spells CASSLRGREGKLFF. DNA of the CDR3: TGTGCCAGCAGTCTTCGGGGGAGGGAGGGAAAACTGTTTTTT. V is TRBV11-2 and J is TRBJ1-4; D possibly corresponds to TRBD1 (5 bases). The germline CDR1 and CDR2 sequences are SGHAT and FQNNGV. V lost 6 bases and J lost 10, with 18 bases in between. This CDR3 region has 14 residues. The full variable domain, completed using reference TRBV11-2 and TRBJ1-4, is EAGVAQSPRYKIIEKRQSVAFWCNPISGHATLYWYQQILGQGPKLLIQFQNNGVVDDSQLPKDRFSAERLKGVDSTLKIQPAKLEDSAVYLCASSLRGREGKLFFGSGTQLSVL.

V is TRBV19 and J is TRBJ1-5; 7 positions match TRBD1. Per the germline V gene, CDR1 is LNHDA and CDR2 is SQIVND (reference sequence). Trimming took 5 bases from V and 3 from J; bases not matched to a gene: 7. This CDR3 region has 15 residues. This CDR3 is CASSPTGTDNQPQHF. The CDR3 region has the DNA TGTGCCAGTAGTCCAACCGGGACAGACAATCAGCCCCAGCATTTT.

The chain combines TRBV5-6 with TRBJ1-3; weak D call: TRBD1 (6 bases). V was shortened by 0 bases and J by 7 bases, with 14 bases between the two germline ends. This CDR3 has 15 residues. Germline CDR1 is SGHDT and CDR2 is YYEEEE. The CDR3 sequence: CASSLGRQGSNTIYF. In DNA form, the CDR3 reads TGTGCCAGCAGCTTGGGTCGTCAGGGGAGCAACACCATATATTTT.

V and J are TRBV7-8 and TRBJ2-3; D might be TRBD2 (5 bases). CDR3 length: 12 amino acids. Germline lookup yields CDR1 SGHVS and CDR2 FQNEAQ. The ends were cut back, 7 bases at V and 4 bases at J, with 9 bases in the middle. CDR3 coding DNA: TGTGCCAGCACTGGGAGAGCAGATACGCAGTATTTT. The encoded protein is CASTGRADTQYF.

The chain joins TRBV15 to TRBJ2-1; tentatively, D is TRBD1 (5 bases). The V end was cut by 1 base, the J end by 13 bases, with 8 bases between. This CDR3 spans 11 amino acids. Germline CDR1 LNHNV, CDR2 YYDKDF (reference sequence). The CDR3 sequence: CATSRGQGQFF. DNA for the CDR3: TGTGCCACCAGCAGAGGCCAGGGACAGTTCTTC.

The V call is TRBV15, the J call TRBJ1-1; D gene uncertain. The CDR3 sequence is 14 residues long. V dropped 0 bases and J dropped 3 bases, with 8 bases sitting between them. Germline CDR1 LNHNV, CDR2 YYDKDF (reference sequence). In nucleotides, the CDR3 is TGTGCCACCAGCAGAGATAGGAGGCACACTGAAGCTTTCTTT. This gives the protein CATSRDRRHTEAFF.

The V call is TRBV15, the J call TRBJ2-7; 8 positions match TRBD1. Germline V lookup: CDR1 LNHNV, CDR2 YYDKDF (reference sequence). There are 15 residues in the CDR3. V shed 1 base and J 2 bases; nucleotides not matched to a gene: 4. In DNA, the CDR3 is TGTGCCACCAGCAGAGCCCGACAGGGGCCCTACGAGCAGTACTTC. Amino acid sequence: CATSRARQGPYEQYF.

The rearrangement joins TRBV7-2 to TRBJ1-5; possible D gene TRBD1, 6 bases. The CDR3 has 17 amino acids. Germline-derived CDR1 and CDR2 are SGHTA and FQGNSA. The V end was cut by 1 base, the J end by 8 bases, with 21 bases between. In DNA form, the CDR3 reads TGTGCCAGCAGCTTAGAGCTAGGGGAGGGGGGGGGTAAGCCCCAGCATTTT. This translates into CASSLELGEGGGKPQHF.

The rearrangement links TRBV6-5 to TRBJ2-2; D perhaps matches TRBD1 (5 bases). The CDR3 is 15 residues long. Deletions cut 8 bases from V and 4 bases from J, with 17 bases between. In germline, CDR1 is MNHEY, CDR2 SVGAGI. The CDR3: CASGIRDQGTGELFF. The CDR3 nucleotides are TGTGCCAGCGGTATAAGGGATCAGGGCACCGGGGAGCTGTTTTTT.

This clone was counted only a few times. The chain employs TRBV11-3 and TRBJ2-5; TRBD1 might be the D (5 bases). Germline V gene data show CDR1 as SGHNT and CDR2 as YENEEA. The CDR3 is 14 amino acids. V lost 0 bases and J 2 bases, leaving 7 bases between the germline ends. The CDR3 nucleotides are TGTGCCAGCAGCTTAGAGGCAGGGCAAGAGACCCAGTACTTC. Amino acids: CASSLEAGQETQYF.

This chain uses TRBV5-4 with TRBJ1-4; D remains unclear. The CDR3 has 14 residues. Looked up from germline, CDR1 is SGHNT and CDR2 is YYREEE (reference sequence). V was clipped by 4 bases and J by 7 bases, with 14 bases between them. The CDR3 sequence: CASSPQSGSEKLFF. CDR3 DNA sequence: TGTGCCAGCAGCCCGCAGTCGGGGAGTGAAAAACTGTTTTTT.

This chain joins TRBV4-2 and TRBJ2-5, with 9 bases aligning to TRBD2. Per germline, CDR1 LGHNA and CDR2 YNFKEQ. The ends lost 6 bases at V and 0 bases at J; junction bases unmatched: 8. The length of the CDR3 is 16 residues. The CDR3 nucleotides are TGTGCCAGCAGGCTGGGCAGCGGGAGGTACCAAGAGACCCAGTACTTC. This translates into CASRLGSGRYQETQYF.

This clone was counted between two and nine times. This chain uses TRBV7-8 with TRBJ1-3; 7 nucleotides align to TRBD1. CDR3 length equals 16 residues. The trim removed 3 bases at V and 0 bases at J, leaving 5 bases unmatched. CDR1 is SGHVS and CDR2 is FQNEAQ in the germline V gene. The CDR3 DNA is TGTGCCAGCAGCTTGGGACAGTCTATCTCTGGAAACACCATATATTTT. This codes for CASSLGQSISGNTIYF. Full variable domain (missing parts from reference TRBV7-8 and TRBJ1-3): GAGVSQSPRYKVAKRGQDVALRCDPISGHVSLFWYQQALGQGPEFLTYFQNEAQLDKSGLPSDRFFAERPEGSVSTLKIQRTQQEDSAVYLCASSLGQSISGNTIYFGEGSWLTVV.

The chain couples TRBV4-3 to TRBJ1-1; TRBD1 is a possible D gene (5 bases). The germline gives CDR1 LGHNA, CDR2 YSLEER. V shed 0 bases and J shed 3 bases, with 11 bases lying between them. This CDR3 spans 15 amino acids. The CDR3 coding sequence is TGCGCCAGCAGCCAAGATCGGGGGAGGGACACTGAAGCTTTCTTT. Its translation is CASSQDRGRDTEAFF.

The gene calls are TRBV29-1 and TRBJ1-2; D is possibly TRBD1 (6 bases). Germline V gene data show CDR1 as SQVTM and CDR2 as ANQGSEA. V was clipped by 7 bases and J by 8 bases, with 17 bases between them. The CDR3 has 12 residues. The CDR3 protein is CSAPAGRGGYTF. CDR3 DNA: TGCAGCGCTCCCGCGGGGAGGGGGGGCTACACCTTC.